The 27 T cell receptor beta chains below come from one sample, sequenced in a study of blood T cell repertoires in COVID-19. Sequencing used immunoSEQ multiplex PCR; TCRdb keeps in-frame clones, though not all of them. Of approximately 200,000 clones listed, roughly nine tenths were seen once; the top ten hold 2.9%. Sequenced material: peripheral blood. The source of these receptors is a woman aged 25 to 39 with active or convalescent COVID-19.

Written as DNA, the CDR3 is TGTGCCAGCAGCCCGACTAGCGGGGGAGCAGGTGAGCAGTTCTTC. Translated, it gives CASSPTSGGAGEQFF. This chain uses TRBV27 with TRBJ2-1; 12 bases are shared with TRBD2. Losses at the gene ends were 6 bases for V and 9 bases for J; bases not matched to a gene: 9. CDR1 and CDR2 from the germline V gene are MNHEY and SMNVEV (reference sequence). The CDR3 length is 15 residues.

The J gene is TRBJ2-1, the V gene TRBV5-4; no clear D gene. Germline-derived CDR1 and CDR2 are SGHNT and YYREEE (reference sequence). The CDR3 extends over 13 amino acids. The V and J ends lost 0 bases and 4 bases respectively, with 5 bases between them. In nucleotides, the CDR3 is TGTGCCAGCAGCTTGGCCTCGTACAATGAGCAGTTCTTC. This sequence encodes CASSLASYNEQFF.

This rearrangement joins TRBV6-2 or TRBV6-3 to TRBJ2-1; a weak D match, TRBD2 (6 bases). Germline lookup yields CDR1 MNHEY and CDR2 SVGEGT. The V and J ends lost 5 bases and 4 bases respectively, with 18 bases between them. This CDR3 region has 16 residues. The CDR3 region is CASSRKKVAGYNEQFF. In DNA form, the CDR3 reads TGTGCCAGCAGTAGGAAGAAGGTGGCGGGATACAATGAGCAGTTCTTC.

A single count supports this clone. This chain connects TRBV6-1 to TRBJ1-6; 12 positions agree with TRBD1. With V trimmed by 2 bases and J by 10 bases, 3 bases remained unmatched. The CDR3 spans 15 residues. Germline V gene sequence: CDR1 MNHNS, CDR2 SASEGT. The CDR3: CASSEKGQGASPLHF. DNA of the CDR3: TGTGCCAGCAGTGAAAAGGGACAGGGGGCATCACCCCTCCACTTT.

The V gene is TRBV6-5, the J gene TRBJ1-1; no clear D gene. Germline CDR1 and CDR2: MNHEY and SVGAGI. The V gene lost 2 bases and the J gene lost 1 base, with 5 bases spanning the gap. The CDR3 spans 13 residues. In DNA form, the CDR3 reads TGTGCCAGCAGTTACGAGAGGAACACTGAAGCTTTCTTT. Translating it yields CASSYERNTEAFF.

J is TRBJ1-6 and V is TRBV2; D call uncertain. The ends were cut back, 6 bases at V and 14 bases at J, with 14 bases in the middle. CDR1 and CDR2 (germline): SNHLY, FYNNEI. The CDR3 has 12 residues. CDR3 residues: CASRPDGSALHF. Here the CDR3 DNA reads TGTGCCAGCAGGCCTGACGGGTCGGCCCTCCACTTT.

This chain links TRBV9 with TRBJ2-2; TRBD2 matches 10 bases. The V segment lost 0 bases and the J segment 0 bases; nucleotides outside the gene matches: 11. The V gene's germline CDR1 is SGDLS and CDR2 YYNGEE. The CDR3 consists of 20 residues. DNA of the CDR3: TGTGCCAGCAGCGTAGCAGAGATACTAGCGGGGACATCGAACACCGGGGAGCTGTTTTTT. Encoded protein: CASSVAEILAGTSNTGELFF.

The chain is built from TRBV11-2 and TRBJ1-6, with 7 bases aligning to TRBD1. Trimming took 1 base from V and 7 from J; bases not matched to a gene: 4. The CDR3 totals 15 residues. The germline CDR1 and CDR2 sequences are SGHAT and FQNNGV. This chain's CDR3 is CASSLVGTANSPLHF. CDR3 in DNA: TGTGCCAGCAGCTTAGTGGGGACAGCGAATTCACCCCTCCACTTT. Full variable domain (missing parts from reference TRBV11-2 and TRBJ1-6): EAGVAQSPRYKIIEKRQSVAFWCNPISGHATLYWYQQILGQGPKLLIQFQNNGVVDDSQLPKDRFSAERLKGVDSTLKIQPAKLEDSAVYLCASSLVGTANSPLHFGNGTRLTVT.

The V and J genes are TRBV6-5 and TRBJ1-2; 8 bases align to TRBD1. The CDR3 consists of 13 residues. V was clipped by 5 bases and J by 6 bases; unmatched bases: 5. Per germline, CDR1 MNHEY and CDR2 SVGAGI. This CDR3 is CASSRTGMDGYTF. In DNA, the CDR3 is TGTGCCAGCAGTCGGACAGGGATGGATGGCTACACCTTC.

The V gene is TRBV18, the J gene TRBJ1-4; D is uncertain. Germline V gene lookup returns CDR1 KGHSH and CDR2 LQKENI. The V gene lost 6 bases and the J gene lost 5 bases, with 10 bases spanning the gap. This CDR3 has 13 amino acids. CDR3 loop: CASSASSNEKLFF. For the CDR3, the DNA is TGTGCCAGCTCGGCATCTTCCAATGAAAAACTGTTTTTT.

The chain is built from TRBV6-5 and TRBJ2-1; perhaps TRBD2 as D (5 bases). Per germline, CDR1 MNHEY and CDR2 SVGAGI. The CDR3 is 13 residues long. With 2 bases removed from V and 4 bases from J, the gap between germline ends came to 6 bases. The CDR3 region has the DNA TGTGCCAGCAGTTACCGGGAATACAATGAGCAGTTCTTC. Protein: CASSYREYNEQFF.

The chain employs TRBV19 and TRBJ2-5; TRBD1 is a possible D gene (5 bases). Germline assignment: CDR1 LNHDA and CDR2 SQIVND (reference sequence). Deletions cut 4 bases from V and 4 bases from J, with 16 bases between. The CDR3 loop spans 15 amino acids. The CDR3 nucleotides read TGTGCCAGTAGTACCCTCGTGGTGCAGGGAGAGACCCAGTACTTC. Encoded protein: CASSTLVVQGETQYF.

The J gene is TRBJ1-1, the V gene TRBV9; 8 bases map to TRBD1. The germline gives CDR1 SGDLS, CDR2 YYNGEE. V lost 4 bases, J lost 3 bases, and 8 bases stayed unmatched. The CDR3 extends over 15 amino acids. The CDR3 here is CASSFSQTGDTEAFF. CDR3 DNA: TGTGCCAGCAGCTTCAGCCAGACAGGGGACACTGAAGCTTTCTTT.

The CDR3: CASSFEAGYNSPLHF. The CDR3 DNA reads as TGTGCCAGCAGTTTTGAGGCAGGGTACAATTCACCCCTCCACTTT. The V call is TRBV27, the J call TRBJ1-6; tentative D call: TRBD1 (5 bases). Germline lookup yields CDR1 MNHEY and CDR2 SMNVEV (reference sequence). V was shortened by 3 bases and J by 7 bases, with 13 bases between the two germline ends. This CDR3 is 15 amino acids long.

This clone was recorded only once. The chain links TRBV6-1 to TRBJ1-5; D remains ambiguous. The germline gives CDR1 MNHNS, CDR2 SASEGT. The V gene lost 0 bases and the J gene lost 5 bases, with 11 bases spanning the gap. The CDR3 extends over 15 amino acids. CDR3 nucleotides: TGTGCCAGCAGTGAAGCAAGGGAGTACCATCAGCCCCAGCATTTT. Translation gives CASSEAREYHQPQHF.

J is TRBJ1-2 and V is TRBV9; TRBD1 aligns across 7 bases. Germline V gene sequence: CDR1 SGDLS, CDR2 YYNGEE. The CDR3 runs 15 residues. Trimming took 2 bases from V and 3 from J; bases not matched to a gene: 7. The CDR3 bases are TGTGCCAGCAGCGTTACCGACAGGGACCACTATGGCTACACCTTC. This translates into CASSVTDRDHYGYTF.

The V gene is TRBV27, the J gene TRBJ1-2; D perhaps matches TRBD1 (6 bases). From germline, CDR1 is MNHEY and CDR2 SMNVEV (reference sequence). V shed 8 bases and J shed 6 bases, with 16 bases lying between them. The length of the CDR3 is 13 residues. CDR3 sequence (DNA): TGTGCCAGCGTCCCCCGCGGGGGCGATGGCTACACCTTC. Translated: CASVPRGGDGYTF.

The V gene is TRBV27, the J gene TRBJ2-7; 7 nucleotides line up with TRBD1. This CDR3 is built from 13 residues. CDR1 and CDR2 from the germline V gene are MNHEY and SMNVEV (reference sequence). The ends lost 3 bases at V and 1 base at J; junction bases unmatched: 0. CDR3 DNA sequence: TGTGCCAGCAGTTTGGGACAGTCCTACGAGCAGTACTTC. Translating it yields CASSLGQSYEQYF.

The gene calls are TRBV7-2 and TRBJ1-5; maybe TRBD1 (5 bases). The CDR3 is made up of 15 amino acids. CDR1 SGHTA and CDR2 FQGNSA come from the germline V gene. Trimming took 3 bases from V and 2 from J, leaving 11 bases between them. CDR3 region: CASSFMAGGNQPQHF. The CDR3 coding sequence is TGTGCCAGCAGCTTTATGGCGGGGGGCAATCAGCCCCAGCATTTT.

The chain joins TRBV12-5 to TRBJ2-2, with 8 nucleotides matching TRBD2. The junction had 12 bases not matched to a gene; V was cut back by 1 base and J by 5 bases. This CDR3 is built from 18 residues. The germline V gene encodes CDR1 LGHNT and CDR2 FRNRAP. The CDR3 nucleotides read TGTGCTAGTGGTTTGGGAAAGATTAGCGGGACGGGGACCGGGGAGCTGTTTTTT. Translated: CASGLGKISGTGTGELFF.

This chain joins TRBV7-9 and TRBJ1-4, with TRBD1 as a possible D gene (6 bases). This CDR3 has 15 amino acids. Between the trimmed V and J ends, which lost 6 bases and 3 bases, there was a span of 14 bases. CDR1 is SEHNR and CDR2 is FQNEAQ in the germline V gene (reference sequence). The CDR3 DNA reads as TGTGCCAGCAGGTCCACAGGGCAAGCTAATGAAAAACTGTTTTTT. This translates into CASRSTGQANEKLFF.

The rearrangement links TRBV7-2 to TRBJ2-5; the D is unclear. With 4 bases removed from V and 0 bases from J, the gap between germline ends came to 6 bases. The CDR3 spans 13 residues. Germline V gene sequence: CDR1 SGHTA, CDR2 FQGNSA. For the CDR3, the DNA is TGTGCCAGCAGCTCAGGATACCAAGAGACCCAGTACTTC. It codes for CASSSGYQETQYF.

The chain couples TRBV7-9 to TRBJ1-5, with D tentatively TRBD1 (6 bases). The CDR3 is 13 amino acids. Germline CDR1 SEHNR, CDR2 FQNEAQ (reference sequence). Trimming pared 5 bases from V and 4 bases from J, leaving 9 bases between. The CDR3 is CASSQQGNQPQHF. The CDR3 nucleotides read TGTGCCAGCAGCCAACAGGGTAATCAGCCCCAGCATTTT.

The J gene is TRBJ1-3, the V gene TRBV2, with D hard to call. V lost 3 bases to trimming and J lost 2 bases, with 11 bases between them. Looked up from germline, CDR1 is SNHLY and CDR2 is FYNNEI. The CDR3 consists of 15 residues. CDR3 sequence: CASSEVLGTGNTIYF. CDR3 nucleotides: TGTGCCAGCAGTGAGGTGCTAGGCACTGGAAACACCATATATTTT.

The genes are TRBV20-1 and TRBJ1-2, with a tentative D call TRBD1 (6 bases). This CDR3 has 11 residues. The germline V gene encodes CDR1 DFQATT and CDR2 SNEGSKA (reference sequence). V lost 6 bases and J 4 bases, leaving 9 bases between the germline ends. The CDR3 protein is CSAKDSYGYTF. CDR3 DNA: TGCAGTGCCAAGGACAGCTATGGCTACACCTTC.

The chain combines TRBV6-1 with TRBJ2-6; 7 bases map to TRBD1. J was trimmed by 0 bases and V by 4 bases; bases with no gene match: 12. This CDR3 spans 19 amino acids. Germline CDR1 MNHNS, CDR2 SASEGT. The CDR3 reads CASSARDRYSISGANVLTF. The CDR3 bases are TGTGCCAGCAGTGCTCGGGACAGATACTCAATCTCTGGGGCCAACGTCCTGACTTTC.

The chain joins TRBV2 to TRBJ1-1; no definite D call. There are 14 residues in the CDR3. Trimming stripped 7 bases from V and 6 bases from J, with 18 bases between. Germline lookup yields CDR1 SNHLY and CDR2 FYNNEI. The chain's CDR3 is CASTSPRQEAEAFF. DNA of the CDR3: TGTGCCAGCACCTCACCCCGGCAAGAGGCTGAAGCTTTCTTT.